The present TCR beta chain was sequenced within a study of T cells in tuberculosis. The method was immunoSEQ multiplex PCR; TCRdb's version includes in-frame clones alone and lacks a portion of them. The sample yields about 34,000 clones, roughly 90% seen once. Study results and limitations: Smaller alpha distances in active tuberculosis partly reflected shorter CDR3-alpha lengths. Active tuberculosis TCR-alpha repertoires lay closer to GMM-specific TCRs than IGRA-negative controls, suggesting clonal expansion. GEM motif frequencies gave less than 75% accuracy; the GMM repertoire gave almost 90%.

CDR1 and CDR2 from the germline V gene are MNHGY and SAAAGT. Trimming at V came to 2 bases and at J to 3 bases, leaving 6 bases not matched to a gene. The CDR3 has 16 amino acids. As concerns this clone: Its antigen remains unidentified.

The TCR sequence derives from a donor aged 10 to 29 with latent tuberculosis or without tuberculosis infection. V usage is TRBV6-8 and J usage is TRBJ1-4, with 7 bases that match TRBD1. The sequencing sample was made of PBMCs. The CDR3 spells CASSYRRGQANEKLFF. The CDR3 nucleotides are TGTGCCAGCAGTTACCGAAGGGGGCAAGCTAATGAAAAACTGTTTTTT.